A single sample gave rise to the 32 T cell receptor beta chains below, sequenced in a study of blood T cell repertoires in COVID-19. The method was immunoSEQ multiplex PCR; TCRdb's version includes in-frame clones alone and lacks a portion of them. The repertoire holds 60,000 to 75,000 clones, 90% to 95% seen once, with around 7% in the top ten. Sequencing used peripheral blood. The source of these receptors is a man aged 40-49 years with COVID-19, enrolled during active disease.

The V gene is TRBV6-5, the J gene TRBJ2-7; D perhaps matches TRBD2 (5 bases). The CDR3 is 14 residues long. The V and J ends lost 9 bases and 0 bases respectively, with 15 bases between them. Germline V lookup: CDR1 MNHEY, CDR2 SVGAGI. CDR3 coding DNA: TGTGCCAGTGCGAGCGGACTCACCTCCTACGAGCAGTACTTC. It yields the protein CASASGLTSYEQYF.

The chain is built from TRBV6-5 and TRBJ2-2; the match to TRBD1 covers 10 bases. The junction had 3 bases not matched to a gene; V was cut back by 3 bases and J by 2 bases. Germline V gene lookup returns CDR1 MNHEY and CDR2 SVGAGI. The CDR3 contains 16 residues. The DNA of the CDR3 is TGTGCCAGCAGTTATGGGGACAGGGGTAACACCGGGGAGCTGTTTTTT. Translating it yields CASSYGDRGNTGELFF.

The rearrangement uses TRBV19 and TRBJ2-2; 8 nucleotides match TRBD1. There are 16 residues in the CDR3. The V and J ends lost 8 bases and 2 bases, in that order; junction bases with no gene match: 10. Germline assignment: CDR1 LNHDA and CDR2 SQIVND (reference sequence). CDR3 loop: CASSTGGWSNTGELFF. The CDR3 DNA is TGTGCCAGTTCAACAGGGGGTTGGAGTAACACCGGGGAGCTGTTTTTT.

This clone occurred once. The chain uses TRBV5-6 and TRBJ1-1; D is unresolved. V lost 4 bases and J lost 8, with 15 bases in between. The length of the CDR3 is 13 residues. Germline V gene lookup returns CDR1 SGHDT and CDR2 YYEEEE. The CDR3 loop is CASSRLISGEAFF. The CDR3 bases are TGTGCCAGCAGCCGACTTATCAGTGGGGAAGCTTTCTTT.

V and J are TRBV18 and TRBJ1-5; TRBD1 might be the D (5 bases). CDR1 KGHSH and CDR2 LQKENI come from the germline V gene. The CDR3 totals 14 residues. Trimming removed 3 bases from V and 4 bases from J, with 10 bases in between. The CDR3, as DNA: TGTGCCAGCTCACCTCCGGGGGGGAATCAGCCCCAGCATTTT. It yields the protein CASSPPGGNQPQHF. Complete variable domain (other parts from reference TRBV18 and TRBJ1-5): NAGVMQNPRHLVRRRGQEARLRCSPMKGHSHVYWYRQLPEEGLKFMVYLQKENIIDESGMPKERFSAEFPKEGPSILRIQQVVRGDSAAYFCASSPPGGNQPQHFGDGTRLSIL.

This chain connects TRBV28 to TRBJ2-7; TRBD2 might be the D (6 bases). V shed 8 bases and J shed 3 bases, with 11 bases lying between them. The CDR3 runs to 12 residues. Germline V gene data show CDR1 as MDHEN and CDR2 as SYDVKM. CDR3 residues: CASAGLGYEQYF. The CDR3 nucleotides are TGTGCCAGCGCGGGGCTCGGCTACGAGCAGTACTTC.

CDR3 in DNA: TGTGCCAGCAGTTTAATAGTCGGTGAGGAGACCCAGTACTTC. Translating gives CASSLIVGEETQYF. This chain uses TRBV27 with TRBJ2-5; D is unresolved. The V and J ends lost 2 bases and 5 bases respectively, with 12 bases between them. From germline, CDR1 is MNHEY and CDR2 SMNVEV (reference sequence). CDR3 size: 14 residues.

This chain uses TRBV6-1 with TRBJ2-6, with TRBD1 identical over 7 bases. The V segment lost 4 bases and the J segment 2 bases; nucleotides outside the gene matches: 8. The CDR3 covers 17 residues. Germline CDR1 MNHNS, CDR2 SASEGT. The CDR3 here is CASSGLNRGTGANVLTF. The CDR3 region has the DNA TGTGCCAGCAGTGGACTTAACAGGGGAACTGGGGCCAACGTCCTGACTTTC.

The genes are TRBV5-4 and TRBJ2-7; the match to TRBD1 covers 10 bases. The CDR3 extends over 14 amino acids. CDR1 and CDR2 from the germline V gene are SGHNT and YYREEE (reference sequence). V was pared by 4 bases and J by 8 bases, with 9 bases of the junction left unmatched. The CDR3 coding sequence is TGTGCCAGCAGCACCGGGACAGGGGATACGAAGCAGTACTTC. Amino acid sequence: CASSTGTGDTKQYF.

This chain connects TRBV7-3 to TRBJ2-1; a weak D match, TRBD2 (5 bases). This CDR3 contains 12 residues. V was pared by 5 bases and J by 7 bases, with 9 bases between. Germline assignment: CDR1 SGHTA and CDR2 FQGTGA. The CDR3 reads CASSPGGNEQFF. The CDR3, as DNA: TGTGCCAGCAGCCCAGGAGGTAATGAGCAGTTCTTC.

The chain joins TRBV19 to TRBJ1-5, with unresolved D. V was clipped by 0 bases and J by 0 bases, with 3 bases between them. This CDR3 comprises 14 residues. CDR1 and CDR2 (germline): LNHDA, SQIVND (reference sequence). CDR3 region: CASSIEASNQPQHF. The DNA of the CDR3 is TGTGCCAGTAGTATAGAGGCTAGCAATCAGCCCCAGCATTTT.

The chain uses TRBV18 and TRBJ2-5, with 8 positions matching TRBD1. V shed 3 bases, J shed 7 bases, and the junction held 7 bases outside the gene matches. The CDR3 consists of 14 residues. Germline V lookup: CDR1 KGHSH, CDR2 LQKENI. CDR3 in DNA: TGTGCCAGCTCACCGGTCAGGGGGCTGGGGACCCAGTACTTC. Translating gives CASSPVRGLGTQYF.

This clone appeared a single time. The rearrangement uses TRBV7-2 and TRBJ2-7; 9 bases agree with TRBD2. CDR3 length equals 14 residues. J was trimmed by 4 bases and V by 1 base; bases with no gene match: 2. Germline V gene data show CDR1 as SGHTA and CDR2 as FQGNSA. CDR3 coding DNA: TGTGCCAGCAGCTTAGTAGCGGGAGAGTACGAGCAGTACTTC. Protein product: CASSLVAGEYEQYF.

The chain is built from TRBV10-3 and TRBJ1-1; 9 bases align to TRBD1. There are 13 residues in the CDR3. Germline CDR1 and CDR2: ENHRY and SYGVKD. Unmatched junction bases numbered 7, after V lost 7 bases and J lost 7 bases. The CDR3 DNA reads as TGTGCCATCACCCCGGGACAGGGAAGTGAAGCTTTCTTT. Amino acids: CAITPGQGSEAFF.

The chain links TRBV7-2 to TRBJ2-1; 13 bases align to TRBD2. The CDR3 is made up of 15 amino acids. The V and J ends lost 4 bases and 6 bases, in that order; junction bases with no gene match: 3. The germline CDR1 and CDR2 sequences are SGHTA and FQGNSA. The CDR3 DNA reads as TGTGCCAGCAGCTCTCGACTAGCGGGGGGCAATGAGCAGTTCTTC. Amino acids: CASSSRLAGGNEQFF.

The rearrangement links TRBV30 to TRBJ1-4, with 7 bases fitting TRBD1. The germline CDR1 and CDR2 sequences are GTSNPN and SVGIG (reference sequence). V shed 2 bases, J shed 7 bases, and the junction held 4 bases outside the gene matches. This CDR3 has 13 residues. CDR3 amino acids: CAWSPAGGEKLFF. As DNA, the CDR3 is TGTGCCTGGAGTCCGGCAGGGGGTGAAAAACTGTTTTTT.

This clone has just a few counts. The V call is TRBV21-1, the J call TRBJ2-5; TRBD1, as called in the table, went unchecked against the DNA. TRBV21-1 is noted as a pseudogene. CDR3 size: 13 residues. DNA for the CDR3: TGTGCCAGTCAGGACAGGGGGCCGGAGACCCAGTACTTC. It encodes CASQDRGPETQYF.

This clone was recorded only once. The rearrangement links TRBV18 to TRBJ2-2; D is possibly TRBD1 (6 bases). Looked up from germline, CDR1 is KGHSH and CDR2 is LQKENI. V was cut by 3 bases and J by 3 bases, with 14 bases left in between. CDR3 length equals 16 residues. In DNA form, the CDR3 reads TGTGCCAGCTCACCTCCCCAGGGGTCGGACACCGGGGAGCTGTTTTTT. This codes for CASSPPQGSDTGELFF. Looking up the rest from reference TRBV18 and TRBJ2-2 gives the full variable domain: NAGVMQNPRHLVRRRGQEARLRCSPMKGHSHVYWYRQLPEEGLKFMVYLQKENIIDESGMPKERFSAEFPKEGPSILRIQQVVRGDSAAYFCASSPPQGSDTGELFFGEGSRLTVL.

The V and J genes are TRBV15 and TRBJ2-1, with D perhaps TRBD2 (6 bases). The germline CDR1 and CDR2 sequences are LNHNV and YYDKDF (reference sequence). The CDR3 is made up of 13 amino acids. V was trimmed by 5 bases and J by 4 bases, leaving 9 bases between them. The CDR3 region has the DNA TGTGCCACCAGCGGCGGGGTTTACAATGAGCAGTTCTTC. Translating it yields CATSGGVYNEQFF.

The chain uses TRBV6-5 and TRBJ1-2, with D maybe TRBD1 (5 bases). CDR1 is MNHEY and CDR2 is SVGAGI in the germline V gene. V was clipped by 8 bases and J by 5 bases, with 21 bases between them. The CDR3 length is 15 residues. For the CDR3, the DNA is TGTGCCAGCGTACTCGGCGGAGGGGCCGATTATGGCTACACCTTC. Translation: CASVLGGGADYGYTF.

This chain connects TRBV6-5 to TRBJ1-6; TRBD1 agrees at 8 bases. Germline V gene data show CDR1 as MNHEY and CDR2 as SVGAGI. This CDR3 region has 15 residues. V was clipped by 7 bases and J by 8 bases; unmatched bases: 10. The DNA of the CDR3 is TGTGCCAGCAAGGGTGGCGGACAGGGAGATTCACCCCTCCACTTT. Translation: CASKGGGQGDSPLHF.

This chain links TRBV9 with TRBJ1-3; maybe TRBD1 (5 bases). CDR3 length: 15 amino acids. Between the trimmed V and J ends, which lost 1 base and 4 bases, there was a span of 12 bases. Germline-derived CDR1 and CDR2 are SGDLS and YYNGEE. The CDR3 region is CASSVTAGEGNTIYF. CDR3 in DNA: TGTGCCAGCAGCGTAACAGCGGGGGAGGGAAACACCATATATTTT.

V is TRBV19 and J is TRBJ2-1; the match to TRBD2 covers 15 bases. CDR3 length: 21 amino acids. Germline trimming cut 2 bases from V and 0 bases from J; bases unmatched to any gene: 11. Germline V gene data show CDR1 as LNHDA and CDR2 as SQIVND (reference sequence). CDR3 nucleotide sequence: TGTGCCAGTAGTATAAGGGGACTAGCGGGGGGCCCCACGAGCTCCTACAATGAGCAGTTCTTC. Amino acids: CASSIRGLAGGPTSSYNEQFF.

V gene TRBV6-5 combines with J gene TRBJ1-1, with 8 bases identical to TRBD1. Trimming removed 5 bases from V and 4 bases from J; junction bases left unmatched: 9. The length of the CDR3 is 15 residues. CDR1 and CDR2 (germline): MNHEY, SVGAGI. The CDR3 sequence is CASSMWTGMGTEAFF. The CDR3 bases are TGTGCCAGCAGTATGTGGACAGGGATGGGCACTGAAGCTTTCTTT.

In DNA form, the CDR3 reads TGTGCCAGCAGCCCCGCCGGGGAGGAGACCCAGTACTTC. It is translated as CASSPAGEETQYF. This chain connects TRBV6-5 to TRBJ2-5, with D perhaps matching TRBD2 (5 bases). The V gene lost 6 bases and the J gene lost 5 bases, with 13 bases spanning the gap. CDR3 size: 13 residues. Germline assignment: CDR1 MNHEY and CDR2 SVGAGI.

V gene TRBV10-3 combines with J gene TRBJ2-6; 9 bases are shared with TRBD1. With 4 bases clipped from V and 4 bases from J, the junction kept 8 bases outside the gene matches. The V gene's germline CDR1 is ENHRY and CDR2 SYGVKD. This CDR3 is built from 17 residues. DNA of the CDR3: TGTGCCATCAGTGCGCTACAGGGGGCGCAGGGGGCCAACGTCCTGACTTTC. It is translated as CAISALQGAQGANVLTF.

This rearrangement joins TRBV5-1 to TRBJ1-4; D is ambiguous. This CDR3 is built from 14 residues. CDR1 is SGHRS, CDR2 YFSETQ, per germline. V was clipped by 2 bases and J by 3 bases, with 8 bases between them. CDR3 in amino acids: CASSFMGANEKLFF. CDR3 coding DNA: TGCGCCAGCAGCTTTATGGGCGCTAATGAAAAACTGTTTTTT.

The CDR3 DNA is TGTGCCAGCAACAAGGGGGCAGGGGGGCAAGAGACCCAGTACTTC. Its protein product is CASNKGAGGQETQYF. The chain employs TRBV3-1 (or the pseudogene TRBV3-2) and TRBJ2-5, with a possible D match to TRBD1 (7 bases). This CDR3 spans 15 amino acids. The V and J ends lost 7 bases and 2 bases respectively, with 17 bases between them. Germline V gene data show CDR1 as LGHDT and CDR2 as YNNKEL (reference sequence).

The V call is TRBV3-1 (or the pseudogene TRBV3-2), the J call TRBJ1-6; tentative D call: TRBD1 (5 bases). The CDR3 is made up of 14 amino acids. Germline V gives CDR1 LGHDT, CDR2 YNNKEL (reference sequence). The germline V and J ends were trimmed by 3 bases and 6 bases, with 9 bases remaining between them. Written as DNA, the CDR3 is TGTGCCAGCAGCCAGCAGGGTTTTAATTCACCCCTCCACTTT. It yields the protein CASSQQGFNSPLHF.

In this sample, this clone turned up a few times. This chain's CDR3 is CASSKMESNEQFF. The CDR3 nucleotides read TGTGCCAGCAGCAAGATGGAGAGCAATGAGCAGTTCTTC. V is TRBV4-2 and J is TRBJ2-1, with unresolved D. V was pared by 5 bases and J by 6 bases, with 11 bases between. Looked up from germline, CDR1 is LGHNA and CDR2 is YNFKEQ. This CDR3 spans 13 amino acids.

The rearrangement links TRBV27 to TRBJ1-5; no reliable D call. Trimming took 8 bases from V and 6 from J, leaving 11 bases between them. The CDR3 runs to 12 residues. The germline V gene has CDR1 MNHEY and CDR2 SMNVEV (reference sequence). CDR3 nucleotide sequence: TGTGCCAGCGGAGGGATTGGTCAGCCCCAGCATTTT. Translating it yields CASGGIGQPQHF.

The chain joins TRBV4-2 to TRBJ2-3; 10 nucleotides align to TRBD2. Germline lookup yields CDR1 LGHNA and CDR2 YNFKEQ. V dropped 0 bases and J dropped 2; count of bases not matched to a gene: 8. The CDR3 covers 18 residues. The CDR3 coding sequence is TGTGCCAGCAGCCAAGAGGCTAGCGGGGGCCGCTACACAGATACGCAGTATTTT. Translation gives CASSQEASGGRYTDTQYF.